This TCR beta chain was recorded in a study of blood T cell repertoires in COVID-19. Across the whole study: Both acute and convalescent COVID-19 samples were obtained from the United States, Italy and Spain. The analysed material was cDNA or gDNA that came from T cells, B-cell-depleted T cells, or PBMCs.

Sequenced by immunoSEQ multiplex PCR; TCRdb stores in-frame clones only, minus some. Here the sample spans approximately 250,000 clones, roughly 84% being singletons. The germline V gene has CDR1 KGHSH and CDR2 LQKENI. The V gene end was trimmed by 2 bases and the J gene end by 4 bases; junction bases not matched to a gene: 3. The CDR3 contains 15 residues. The receptor was isolated from a woman aged 45-65 years with acute or convalescent COVID-19. The sequenced sample was peripheral blood. The rearrangement joins TRBV18 to TRBJ2-1, with 9 bases lining up with TRBD2. The CDR3 DNA is TGTGCCAGCTCACCATCTAGCGGGGAGTACAATGAGCAGTTCTTC. As protein: CASSPSSGEYNEQFF.